This T cell receptor beta chain was retrieved from a study of PD-L1 blockade in urothelial cancer. Whole-study context: The median number of T cells present in blood samples was approximately 130,000.

Turning to this clone: What it binds is not known.

Indicated time point: peripheral blood 6 weeks after treatment start. Each patient contributed between 1 and 8 total time points of blood mononuclear cells, pretreatment and during treatment. General observations from the study: Better survival was predicted by below-median pretreatment blood TCR clonality.

Produced via immunoSEQ multiplex PCR; TCRdb's table is partial and in-frame only. The repertoire holds approximately 47,000 clones, with roughly 80% as singletons. Specimen: PBMCs, collected around atezolizumab (anti-PD-L1) treatment. The sequence derives from a man in his 70s with urothelial cancer.

The CDR3 spells CATSQSIIQGPITDTQYF. CDR3 sequence (DNA): TGTGCCACCAGCCAAAGCATTATACAGGGCCCCATCACCGATACGCAGTATTTT. The chain couples TRBV15 to TRBJ2-3, with TRBD1 as a possible D gene (6 bases). The V gene's germline CDR1 is LNHNV and CDR2 YYDKDF (reference sequence). With 5 bases removed from V and 6 bases from J, the gap between germline ends came to 27 bases. The CDR3 consists of 18 residues.